This TCR beta chain was sequenced in a study of blood T cell repertoires in COVID-19. Libraries were prepared by immunoSEQ multiplex PCR; TCRdb keeps only in-frame clonotypes and omits some of them. The sample has some 320,000 clones, approximately 89% seen once; the top ten hold approximately 8%. There are 15 residues in the CDR3. V lost 5 bases to trimming and J lost 6 bases; unmatched junction nucleotides: 7. CDR1 is ENHRY and CDR2 is SYGVKD in the germline V gene. V and J are TRBV10-3 and TRBJ2-1; 10 bases map to TRBD2. This receptor was taken from a woman aged 50 to 60 who had recovered from COVID-19. What was sequenced was peripheral blood. The CDR3 nucleotides are TGTGCCATCAGTCAAGCGGGAGGGGGTCTCAATGAGCAGTTCTTC. Protein product: CAISQAGGGLNEQFF.